This T cell receptor (beta chain) was found in a study of cytomegalovirus exposure and HLA in healthy donors. CDR3 length: 14 residues. The germline CDR1 and CDR2 sequences are ENHRY and SYGVKD. The germline V and J ends were trimmed by 11 bases and 1 base, with 15 bases remaining between them. Broader study findings: Later findings reportedly placed an Asian-associated ancestry cluster below the roughly 700-donor mean for N-insertions.

In the case of this clone: Antigen: not known.

With 60 Vbeta and 13 Jbeta primers, the PCR was carried out. Clones were sequenced by immunoSEQ multiplex PCR, and TCRdb holds only the in-frame ones, with some missing. The sample lists over 150,000 clones, more than 60% seen once, with around 3.1% in the top ten. Sequencing was performed on PBMCs. The V gene is TRBV10-3, the J gene TRBJ2-1; maybe TRBD1 (7 bases). The TCR originated in a woman aged 45-59 years in good health and CMV-seropositive. The CDR3 reads CAAGGQSSYNEQFF. In DNA form, the CDR3 reads TGTGCCGCCGGGGGACAGAGTTCCTACAATGAGCAGTTCTTC.